This T cell receptor beta chain was obtained from a study of blood T cell repertoires in COVID-19. TCRdb keeps only in-frame clones here, not all; method: immunoSEQ multiplex PCR. The sample has 200,000 to 250,000 clones; 85% to 90% are singletons. The CDR3 sequence is 14 residues long. Trimming shortened V by 1 base and J by 9 bases, and 10 bases separated the two germline ends. In germline, CDR1 is SGHDN, CDR2 FVKESK. This chain links TRBV14 with TRBJ1-6, with unresolved D. The sequencing sample was made of PBMCs or T cells enriched from blood (not recorded which). The origin of this receptor is a man between 25 and 39 years old who had been exposed to COVID-19. The CDR3 region has the DNA TGTGCCAGCAGCCAAGGTTCCCAACTTTCACCCCTCCACTTT. Its translation is CASSQGSQLSPLHF.